The present T cell receptor (beta chain) was sequenced within a study of T cell responses to AZD1222 COVID-19 vaccine. V lost 5 bases, J lost 4 bases, and 8 bases stayed unmatched. The CDR3 spans 15 residues. Germline V gene lookup returns CDR1 SEHNR and CDR2 FQNEAQ (reference sequence). Data came from immunoSEQ multiplex PCR; TCRdb stores just in-frame clones and leaves some out. The sample contains 46,000 or so clones, 65% to 80% of which appear only once. This clonotype was obtained from an adult in good health. Here the sequenced sample was peripheral blood, taken on day 0 of AZD1222 vaccination. V usage is TRBV7-9 and J usage is TRBJ2-1; 7 nucleotides agree with TRBD2. DNA of the CDR3: TGTGCCAGCAGCATAGACATTAGCGGGTACAATGAGCAGTTCTTC. Translated: CASSIDISGYNEQFF.